This T cell receptor beta chain came from a study of Ad26.COV2.S vaccination and SARS-CoV-2 variants. Study-wide context: Within the COV1001 Ad26.COV2.S trial arm, the donor was enrolled. Ad26.COV2.S shots went into the muscle once or twice, 56 days apart.

Indicated treatment: roughly 19 received Ad26.COV2.S at low or high dose, single or two shots; a few received placebo; per-sample allocation not given. Repertoires come from day 63 after the first vaccine or placebo injection. Only in-frame clones appear in the TCRdb table, and some are missing; sequencing was by immunoSEQ multiplex PCR. The sample records about 280,000 clones, about 87% being singletons. The CDR3 is 17 amino acids. With 2 bases removed from V and 2 bases from J, the gap between germline ends came to 17 bases. Germline CDR1 is MNHNS and CDR2 is SASEGT. The study, taken as a whole, reports: Reports say spike-specific CD8+ and CD4+ T cell responses covered substantial breadth after vaccination.

As concerns this clone: Its target is not known.

This chain uses TRBV6-1 with TRBJ2-3; D might be TRBD1 or TRBD2, each matching 5 bases. Sequenced material: peripheral blood, taken in a trial of Ad26.COV2.S vaccine versus placebo. This clonotype originated in a person aged 18-60 years who received the Ad26.COV2.S COVID-19 vaccine or a placebo. The CDR3 here is CASSETVGWGNTDTQYF. The DNA for the CDR3 is TGTGCCAGCAGTGAAACGGTCGGGTGGGGGAACACAGATACGCAGTATTTT.